A selection of T cell receptor beta chains follows, all from one sample in a study of OX40 agonist ivuxolimab in advanced cancers. Sequencing was performed with immunoSEQ multiplex PCR; in TCRdb, only in-frame clones are kept and a portion is missing. The sample contains approximately 47,000 clones, 70% to 90% of which appear only once. Sequences were derived from CD4+ or CD8+ T cells sorted from blood, sampled in a trial of the OX40 agonist ivuxolimab. These receptors were obtained from an adult with an advanced solid tumor such as melanoma, head and neck, liver or kidney cancer. CDR3s include the opening cysteine and the closing phenylalanine or tryptophan. The D gene is left open where the match is weak. Size is omitted from some rows. Given values are once, few, many or a class for expanded clones.

d_call	clone_size	j_call	v_call	cdr3_aa	cdr3_nt
.	.	TRBJ2-3	TRBV7-6	CASRPSQTDTQYF	TGTGCCAGCAGACCAAGCCAAACAGATACGCAGTATTTT
.	.	TRBJ2-5	TRBV11-1	CASSLSDQETQYF	TGTGCCAGCAGCTTGTCGGACCAAGAGACCCAGTACTTC
.	.	TRBJ1-4	TRBV12-5	CASGLALGGPTNEKLFF	TGTGCTAGTGGTTTGGCCCTTGGCGGGCCAACTAATGAAAAACTGTTTTTT
.	once	TRBJ2-5	TRBV10-3	CAISDGETQYF	TGTGCCATCAGTGACGGAGAGACCCAGTACTTC
.	.	TRBJ2-5	TRBV7-6	CASRRRPEQETQYF	TGTGCCAGCAGGCGAAGGCCCGAACAAGAGACCCAGTACTTC
.	.	TRBJ2-1	TRBV19	CASSNDYRGPYNEQFF	TGTGCCAGTAGTAACGACTATCGGGGACCCTACAATGAGCAGTTCTTC
TRBD2	.	TRBJ2-1	TRBV6-1	CASSDQGLALQSSYNEQFF	TGTGCCAGCAGTGACCAAGGACTAGCGCTACAGAGCTCCTACAATGAGCAGTTCTTC
.	.	TRBJ2-1	TRBV5-1	CASSLTPGTYNEQFF	TGCGCCAGCAGCTTGACCCCTGGCACCTACAATGAGCAGTTCTTC
.	.	TRBJ2-3	TRBV7-2	CASSLRTTTDTQYF	TGTGCCAGCAGCTTAAGGACTACCACAGATACGCAGTATTTT
.	.	TRBJ2-2	TRBV15	CATSRDLQGTGELFF	TGTGCCACCAGCAGAGACCTCCAGGGTACCGGGGAGCTGTTTTTT
TRBD1	.	TRBJ2-4	TRBV19	CASSPRTGGAKNIQYF	TGTGCCAGTAGTCCACGGACAGGGGGAGCCAAAAACATTCAGTACTTC
.	.	TRBJ1-4	TRBV9	CASSVDIVGEKLFF	TGTGCCAGCAGCGTTGACATCGTAGGGGAAAAACTGTTTTTT
TRBD1	.	TRBJ1-2	TRBV7-9	CASSLATGQGDGYTF	TGTGCCAGCAGCTTAGCTACGGGACAGGGGGATGGCTACACCTTC
.	.	TRBJ2-7	TRBV18	CASSPPGGYEQYF	TGTGCCAGCTCACCACCGGGCGGTTACGAGCAGTACTTC
TRBD2	once	TRBJ2-5	TRBV2	CASSITSGGIETQYF	TGTGCCAGCAGCATTACGAGCGGGGGAATCGAGACCCAGTACTTC
.	.	TRBJ2-3	TRBV5-1	CASSLGSGVGTDTQYF	TGCGCCAGCAGCTTGGGTTCGGGAGTGGGCACAGATACGCAGTATTTT
.	few	TRBJ1-1	TRBV9	CASSADWDTEAFF	TGTGCCAGCAGCGCTGACTGGGACACTGAAGCTTTCTTT
.	.	TRBJ1-6	TRBV10-3	CAISESGDNSPLHF	TGTGCCATCAGTGAGTCGGGGGATAATTCACCCCTCCACTTT
.	.	TRBJ1-2	TRBV19	CASSSYYGYTF	TGTGCCAGTAGCTCGTACTATGGCTACACCTTC
TRBD1	once	TRBJ1-2	TRBV7-9	CASSVGQASNGYTF	TGTGCCAGCAGCGTGGGACAGGCGTCGAATGGCTACACCTTC